Listed below are T cell receptor beta chains from one sample, sequenced in a study of blood T cell repertoires in COVID-19. Data came from immunoSEQ multiplex PCR; TCRdb stores just in-frame clones and leaves some out. The table shows around 150,000 clones, with 75% to 90% occurring only once. The sample consisted of peripheral blood. These receptors were taken from an older woman with active COVID-19. CDR3s include the opening cysteine and the closing phenylalanine or tryptophan.

V	J	CDR3
TRBV11-2	TRBJ2-1	CASSLEDSSYNEQFF
TRBV7-2	TRBJ1-6	CASSLAGSNSPLHF
TRBV7-7	TRBJ2-1	CASSLISTSGYNEQFF
TRBV11-3	TRBJ2-3	CASRGYGDSGTSPDTQYF
TRBV19	TRBJ2-7	CASSDRGRYEQYF
TRBV5-5	TRBJ2-3	CASSLAAGSSTDTQYF
TRBV23-1	TRBJ2-5	CASGGEVQETQYF
TRBV15	TRBJ1-2	CATSTDRGYGYTF
TRBV25-1	TRBJ2-1	CASSEGLAPFF
TRBV28	TRBJ2-1	CASSSFLANEQFF
TRBV4-3	TRBJ1-1	CASSLTGKNTEAFF
TRBV30	TRBJ1-5	CAWSLGTGGQPQHF
TRBV28	TRBJ2-3	CATLPGYTDTQYF
TRBV15	TRBJ2-7	CATSARDRVRSSYEQYF
TRBV2	TRBJ1-2	CASSEAAVPAAWAGENYGYTF
TRBV5-1	TRBJ2-7	CASTPDTNSYEQYF
TRBV9	TRBJ1-6	CASSVVDNGGSPLHF
TRBV10-1	TRBJ2-7	CASSDGAAGSYEQYF
TRBV19	TRBJ1-3	CASSTNRDWNTIYF
TRBV11-2	TRBJ2-7	CASSRDRGHEQYF
TRBV7-2	TRBJ1-2	CASSFSGVGYGYTF
TRBV4-1	TRBJ1-2	CASSDSQSRYGYTF
TRBV12-3/TRBV12-4	TRBJ1-4	CASRRQGNEKLFF
TRBV28	TRBJ2-3	CASSQVGRTSTDTQYF
TRBV7-9	TRBJ2-2	CASSPGLAGYTGELFF
TRBV7-8	TRBJ2-1	CASSSRWGLADEQFF
TRBV3-1/TRBV3-2	TRBJ1-3	CASSQDGEIHSGNTIYF
TRBV24-1	TRBJ1-4	CATSDSGTGHEKLFF
TRBV18	TRBJ2-1	CASSPLSGNEQFF
TRBV4-2	TRBJ2-1	CASSQLGGGGGPSNEQFF
TRBV5-1	TRBJ2-5	CASSLVRGSETQYF
TRBV4-1	TRBJ1-5	CASSSHGTGRGNQPQHF
TRBV6-5	TRBJ2-7	CASSYPSSYEQYF
TRBV7-9	TRBJ2-7	CASSLGGGYEQYF
TRBV6-5	TRBJ2-3	CASSYVGGEADTQYF
TRBV6-2/TRBV6-3	TRBJ2-1	CASSYLGRAQSEQFF